This T cell receptor (beta chain) was identified during a study of CD8+CD57+ T cells in acquired aplastic anemia. Overall study context: On average, sorted CD4+ and CD8+ cells gave about 2.9 ug of DNA. Overall study findings and caveats: Researchers report that approximately 28 CD8+ CDR3 sequences appeared in both patients and controls. Patients were compared with controls for CD8+ Simpson's diversity, and no significant difference emerged.

Both TCR beta VDJ combination and CDR3 sequence profiling were carried out. Genomic DNA was the template for this profiling. From the reads, TCRdb called clonotypes with MiXCR, one entry per CDR3 protein. The data hold about 160,000 distinct CDR3 sequences, with 71% observed a single time. For sequencing, patients were chosen who had shown expansion of CD8+CD57+ cells by flow cytometry. This clonotype was seen only a few times. The antigen is undetermined. The sequence derives from a human donor with aplastic anemia. The sample consisted of sorted CD4+, CD8+, or CD8+CD57+ T cells (not recorded which) from PBMCs.

The CDR3 region has the DNA TGTGCCAGCAGTTTACCCGGGACAGGCCATGAAAAACTGTTTTTT. The encoded protein is CASSLPGTGHEKLFF. The chain uses TRBV27 and TRBJ1-4, with 8 bases identical to TRBD1. Germline V CDR1 and CDR2: MNHEY, SMNVEV (reference sequence). Losses at the gene ends were 2 bases for V and 6 bases for J; bases not matched to a gene: 5. The CDR3 runs 15 residues.